The T cell receptor (beta chain) under discussion was sequenced for a study of OX40 agonist ivuxolimab in advanced cancers. Background on the whole study: Ivuxolimab was a fully human IgG2 agonistic monoclonal antibody targeting the costimulatory receptor OX40 (CD134). Intravenous ivuxolimab was administered to patients every 2 weeks at six dose levels: 0.01, 0.1, 0.3, 1.5, 3 and 10 mg/kg. Among the roughly 54 dose-escalation patients, around 19 had hepatocellular carcinoma, roughly 15 melanoma, 9 renal cell carcinoma and 9 head and neck cancer. A male proportion of nearly 85% and a mean age of roughly 55 years, ranging from about 23 to 79, were recorded for the dose-escalation cohort. Patients were allowed to have had prior anti-PD-1, anti-PD-L1 or anti-CTLA-4 therapy, and around 43% of the dose-escalation patients had been treated with checkpoint inhibitors. Partial responses occurred in three dose-escalation patients, of whom one had hepatocellular carcinoma and two had cutaneous melanoma. Peripheral TCRbeta sequencing aimed to test whether ivuxolimab altered TCR sequence diversity and caused clonal T-cell expansion. The monotherapy dose-escalation portion (N of about 57 patients) of the phase I ivuxolimab trial is reported in the paper.

To sequence the TCRbeta CDR3 region, genomic DNA was isolated from the sorted cells. TCRbeta CDR3 regions were sequenced using the immunoSEQ Assay. TCRdb's version of the immuneACCESS table is confined to in-frame rearrangements and falls short of the full clone set. An unresolved V gene accounts for under half of the shortfall where checked; the remainder is of unknown origin. Here the sample has around 100,000 clones; 89% occur a single time. The biggest ten clones account for less than 0.2% of the sample. Points the paper makes about the study in general: Clonal expansion of both CD4+ and CD8+ blood T cells was observed from baseline to week 6 at doses 0.1 to 3.0 mg/kg. Antigen specificity was not determined for the clonally expanded peripheral T cells. Low levels of normalized T-cell clonal expansion were also seen in some nonresponding patients. In the 0.1-3.0 mg/kg groups, partial responders had among the lowest normalized peripheral clonal expansion, particularly in CD8+ T cells. After ivuxolimab, expanded clones were on average more numerous among CD8+ T cells than among CD4+ T cells.

This clone was found once. Which antigen it targets is not known. Per-nucleotide qualities are absent, and no much larger clonotype sits a single base away. The germline V gene provides CDR1 MNHNS and CDR2 SASEGT. Taken from cysteine to phenylalanine, the CDR3 has 12 residues. The sequence is cut down to CDR3 DNA, 36 bases in frame from base 1. V sheds 6 bases and J sheds 10 bases, leaving 12 bases between their ends. Patients with autoimmune disease history or receiving systemic immunosuppression were excluded from the trial. In every dose cohort, peripheral blood was drawn for TCR sequencing at baseline, cycle 4 day 1, and cycle 7 day 1. Samples came from an open-label, multicenter, first-in-human phase I dose-escalation trial of ivuxolimab. Adults with locally advanced or metastatic head and neck squamous cell, hepatocellular, melanoma or renal cell carcinoma were enrolled in the trial. Before TCR sequencing, CD4+ T cells and CD8+ T cells from peripheral blood were sorted into separate populations.

The source of this sequence is an adult with an advanced solid tumor such as melanoma, head and neck, liver or kidney cancer. The sequence joins TRBV6-1 to TRBJ2-2, with the identity of the D gene unclear. The starting material was CD4+ or CD8+ T cells sorted from blood, obtained in a trial of the OX40 agonist ivuxolimab. The CDR3 here reads CASRALTPELFF. The DNA sequence is given as TGTGCCAGCAGGGCTCTAACGCCGGAGCTGTTTTTT.